This T cell receptor beta chain was captured in a study of T cell changes during pregnancy in multiple sclerosis. Unmatched junction bases numbered 5, after V lost 5 bases and J lost 3 bases. Per germline, CDR1 MNHNY and CDR2 SVGAGI (reference sequence). The length of the CDR3 is 15 residues. Using immunoSEQ multiplex PCR, the repertoire was profiled, and TCRdb retains in-frame clones only, with some absent. Of approximately 100,000 clones detected, almost 95% appear once; the ten largest clones hold approximately 0.97%. The TCR comes from a female donor with multiple sclerosis, enrolled in a pregnancy study. The rearrangement joins TRBV6-6 to TRBJ2-7; the match to TRBD2 covers 12 bases. The sample was peripheral blood, taken before pregnancy. CDR3 sequence: CASSAGLAGNYEQYF. The CDR3 coding sequence is TGTGCCAGCAGTGCAGGACTAGCGGGAAACTACGAGCAGTACTTC.